The 28 T cell receptor beta chains given below trace back to one sample, sequenced in a study of regulatory T cells. Primers: 52 TRBV forward and 13 TRBJ reverse. Sequenced by immunoSEQ multiplex PCR; TCRdb stores in-frame clones only, minus some. The profile covers a few thousand clones, with less than 75% appearing a single time and 25% to 35% taken by the ten largest. The sequenced material came from CD8+ T cells sorted from blood. The receptors come from a person in their thirties with CD3G deficiency.

The J gene is TRBJ2-1, the V gene TRBV27; D is uncertain. The CDR3 spans 13 residues. The germline CDR1 and CDR2 sequences are MNHEY and SMNVEV (reference sequence). The germline V and J ends were trimmed by 3 bases and 4 bases, with 7 bases remaining between them. The CDR3 region is CASSLSAYNEQFF. The CDR3 DNA reads TGTGCCAGCAGTTTGTCAGCGTACAATGAGCAGTTCTTC.

This clone was recorded a few times. The V call is TRBV6-1, the J call TRBJ2-7; TRBD1 or TRBD2 may be the D gene (5 bases each). Trimming shortened V by 2 bases and J by 3 bases, and 11 bases separated the two germline ends. Looked up from germline, CDR1 is MNHNS and CDR2 is SASEGT. This CDR3 contains 14 residues. The CDR3, as DNA: TGTGCCAGCAGTGAATGGGGGAAAGGCTACGAGCAGTACTTC. Protein product: CASSEWGKGYEQYF.

In the case of this clone: The junction departs from germline at one end; a sequencing error may be responsible. The chain carries TRBV5-1 and TRBJ2-7; D is possibly TRBD2 (6 bases). In germline, CDR1 is SGHRS, CDR2 YFSETQ. This CDR3 has 15 residues. CDR3 sequence (DNA): TGCGCCAGCAGTTTGGGGACTTCCAGCTCCTACGAGCAGTACTTC. As protein: CASSLGTSSSYEQYF.

The rearrangement links TRBV28 to TRBJ2-3, with 8 bases lining up with TRBD2. The CDR3 spans 17 residues. The ends lost 4 bases at V and 2 bases at J; junction bases unmatched: 11. Germline V gene data show CDR1 as MDHEN and CDR2 as SYDVKM. The CDR3 reads CASSSAWAGGHTDTQYF. The CDR3 DNA follows: TGTGCCAGCAGTTCGGCCTGGGCGGGGGGCCACACAGATACGCAGTATTTT.

This chain links TRBV6-1 with TRBJ2-7; D unclear. The CDR3 has 12 amino acids. CDR1 is MNHNS and CDR2 is SASEGT in the germline V gene. Trimming cost V 6 bases and J 0 bases, with 6 bases left between them. CDR3 in amino acids: CASSDASYEQYF. Here the CDR3 DNA reads TGTGCCAGCAGCGATGCCTCCTACGAGCAGTACTTC.

The chain carries TRBV7-9 and TRBJ2-3; no reliable D call. Trimming removed 3 bases from V and 6 bases from J, with 10 bases in between. The germline V gene has CDR1 SEHNR and CDR2 FQNEAQ (reference sequence). The CDR3 runs to 13 residues. The chain's CDR3 is CASSFSVEDTQYF. The CDR3, as DNA: TGTGCCAGCAGCTTCTCGGTGGAGGATACGCAGTATTTT.

This clone has a handful of counts. The chain links TRBV10-2 to TRBJ2-7; D gene unclear. The V end lost 2 bases, the J end lost 2 bases, and 7 bases lay between the germline ends. CDR1 is WSHSY, CDR2 SAAADI, per germline. The CDR3 consists of 13 residues. The DNA of the CDR3 is TGCGCCAGCAGTGAGCTCGTCGCCTACGAGCAGTACTTC. Translating it yields CASSELVAYEQYF.

V is TRBV6-1 and J is TRBJ1-2; 7 bases fit TRBD1. Germline V gives CDR1 MNHNS, CDR2 SASEGT. The junction had 5 bases not matched to a gene; V was cut back by 6 bases and J by 4 bases. The CDR3 totals 13 residues. CDR3 bases: TGTGCCAGCAGACCTAGACAGGGCTATGGCTACACCTTC. Translating gives CASRPRQGYGYTF.

The chain joins TRBV7-9 to TRBJ2-1, with D uncertain. Germline V CDR1 and CDR2: SEHNR, FQNEAQ (reference sequence). This CDR3 is 13 amino acids long. Trimming pared 0 bases from V and 6 bases from J, leaving 6 bases between. The CDR3 DNA sequence: TGTGCCAGCAGCTTAGCCGTACCCAATGAGCAGTTCTTC. Its translation: CASSLAVPNEQFF.

Within the sample, this clone is medium-sized. V and J are TRBV7-8 and TRBJ2-2; D may match TRBD1 or TRBD2 (6 bases each). Germline V gene lookup returns CDR1 SGHVS and CDR2 FQNEAQ. The V end was cut by 4 bases, the J end by 6 bases, with 21 bases between. There are 17 residues in the CDR3. The CDR3: CASSSRSIGGVAGELFF. In DNA form, the CDR3 reads TGTGCCAGCAGCTCAAGGTCCATCGGGGGCGTCGCCGGGGAGCTGTTTTTT. Using reference TRBV7-8 and TRBJ2-2 for the parts outside the CDR3, the full variable domain is GAGVSQSPRYKVAKRGQDVALRCDPISGHVSLFWYQQALGQGPEFLTYFQNEAQLDKSGLPSDRFFAERPEGSVSTLKIQRTQQEDSAVYLCASSSRSIGGVAGELFFGEGSRLTVL.

Sample share makes this clone large. This CDR3 is also generated by other DNA sequences in the sample. The chain couples TRBV11-2 to TRBJ1-1; no definite D call. This CDR3 has 14 amino acids. Between the trimmed V and J ends, which lost 3 bases and 0 bases, there was a span of 8 bases. Germline V lookup: CDR1 SGHAT, CDR2 FQNNGV. CDR3 DNA sequence: TGTGCCAGCAGCTTCGGGCAGCTGAACACTGAAGCTTTCTTT. This codes for CASSFGQLNTEAFF.

The V and J genes are TRBV5-4 and TRBJ1-2, with D uncertain. V was trimmed by 7 bases and J by 4 bases, leaving 20 bases between them. There are 15 residues in the CDR3. CDR1 and CDR2 from the germline V gene are SGHNT and YYREEE (reference sequence). The DNA for the CDR3 is TGTGCCAGCTATATGATACCAGGAAAGACCTATGGCTACACCTTC. This sequence encodes CASYMIPGKTYGYTF.

This clone appeared once. The chain couples TRBV6-6 to TRBJ1-2, with a tentative D call TRBD1 (6 bases). Germline V gene sequence: CDR1 MNHNY, CDR2 SVGAGI (reference sequence). V lost 5 bases to trimming and J lost 8 bases, with 15 bases between them. The CDR3 totals 13 residues. CDR3 DNA sequence: TGTGCCAGCAGTGACTGGGACAATAGAGGCTACACCTTC. Translation: CASSDWDNRGYTF.

J is TRBJ2-3 and V is TRBV5-1; possibly TRBD2 for D (5 bases). The CDR3 has 15 residues. Between the trimmed V and J ends, which lost 2 bases and 3 bases, there was a span of 13 bases. Germline CDR1 and CDR2: SGHRS and YFSETQ. The CDR3 nucleotides read TGCGCCAGCAGCTTTGAGGGTTTGGTTACAGATACGCAGTATTTT. Amino acids: CASSFEGLVTDTQYF. Using reference TRBV5-1 and TRBJ2-3 for the parts outside the CDR3, the full variable domain is KAGVTQTPRYLIKTRGQQVTLSCSPISGHRSVSWYQQTPGQGLQFLFEYFSETQRNKGNFPGRFSGRQFSNSRSEMNVSTLELGDSALYLCASSFEGLVTDTQYFGPGTRLTVL.

V and J are TRBV10-3 and TRBJ2-2; 7 bases align to TRBD2. The length of the CDR3 is 17 residues. V was pared by 11 bases and J by 0 bases, with 15 bases of the junction left unmatched. CDR1 and CDR2 from the germline V gene are ENHRY and SYGVKD. The CDR3 reads CASWGNRGESNTGELFF. The CDR3 nucleotides are TGTGCCTCCTGGGGGAACCGGGGGGAATCGAACACCGGGGAGCTGTTTTTT.

This clone was counted a few times. The chain uses TRBV19 and TRBJ1-1; no clear D. Germline V lookup: CDR1 LNHDA, CDR2 SQIVND (reference sequence). The V and J ends lost 5 bases and 1 base respectively, with 20 bases between them. The CDR3 has 17 residues. The CDR3 DNA sequence: TGTGCCAGTAGTGATTTAAGGGTGTCCGAGAGGAACACTGAAGCTTTCTTT. Translation gives CASSDLRVSERNTEAFF.

The chain carries TRBV6-1 and TRBJ1-4; D call uncertain. From germline, CDR1 is MNHNS and CDR2 SASEGT. V lost 1 base and J lost 6, with 12 bases in between. This CDR3 spans 15 amino acids. DNA of the CDR3: TGTGCCAGCAGTGAAGGGGTATACCCCTATGAAAAACTGTTTTTT. Amino acid sequence: CASSEGVYPYEKLFF.

This chain links TRBV6-6 with TRBJ1-2, with D hard to call. Deletions cut 4 bases from V and 1 base from J, with 10 bases between. CDR1 and CDR2 from the germline V gene are MNHNY and SVGAGI (reference sequence). The CDR3 totals 14 residues. In DNA form, the CDR3 reads TGTGCCAGCAGTTCCCCGGCAGTTAACTATGGCTACACCTTC. This sequence encodes CASSSPAVNYGYTF.

This sequence joins TRBV10-3 and TRBJ2-7; 12 nucleotides agree with TRBD1. Unmatched junction bases numbered 10, after V lost 4 bases and J lost 6 bases. The germline gives CDR1 ENHRY, CDR2 SYGVKD. This CDR3 has 16 amino acids. The CDR3 here is CAISAEGTGGSGEQYF. CDR3 in DNA: TGTGCCATCAGTGCCGAAGGGACAGGGGGCTCCGGCGAGCAGTACTTC.

This clone was recorded a few times. The chain uses TRBV7-6 and TRBJ2-5, with a possible D match to TRBD2 (6 bases). Germline CDR1 and CDR2: SGHVS and FNYEAQ. Deletions cut 3 bases from V and 10 bases from J, with 15 bases between. This CDR3 region has 13 residues. CDR3 sequence reads: CASSLEKTGDQYF. CDR3 DNA: TGTGCCAGCAGCTTGGAGAAAACGGGGGACCAGTACTTC.

CDR3 sequence: CASIGIDMNTEAFF. CDR3 bases: TGTGCCAGCATAGGTATAGATATGAACACTGAAGCTTTCTTT. This rearrangement joins TRBV11-2 to TRBJ1-1; D not resolved. Germline V CDR1 and CDR2: SGHAT, FQNNGV. V lost 7 bases, J lost 0 bases, and 12 bases lay in between. The CDR3 length is 14 residues.

This clone was counted a single time. V is TRBV28 and J is TRBJ1-2; D uncertain. Germline CDR1 reads MDHEN; CDR2 reads SYDVKM. The V end was cut by 5 bases, the J end by 5 bases, with 12 bases between. This CDR3 comprises 13 residues. CDR3 bases: TGTGCCAGCAGTCCCCGGGCGGCGTATGGCTACACCTTC. It translates to CASSPRAAYGYTF.

V and J are TRBV7-8 and TRBJ2-5; D may be TRBD1 or TRBD2 (7 bases each). The CDR3 runs to 16 residues. Germline-derived CDR1 and CDR2 are SGHVS and FQNEAQ. Trimming shortened V by 1 base and J by 4 bases, and 16 bases separated the two germline ends. This chain's CDR3 is CASSLVGEGARETQYF. The DNA for the CDR3 is TGTGCCAGCAGCTTAGTCGGGGAGGGGGCGCGAGAGACCCAGTACTTC.

The chain uses TRBV13 and TRBJ1-5; TRBD1 might be the D (5 bases). Looked up from germline, CDR1 is PRHDT and CDR2 is FYEKMQ (reference sequence). The CDR3 runs to 13 residues. The ends were cut back, 5 bases at V and 8 bases at J, with 13 bases in the middle. CDR3 bases: TGTGCCAGCAGCCAAGGGGAGGTCAAGCCCCAGCATTTT. It yields the protein CASSQGEVKPQHF.

This chain uses TRBV28 with TRBJ2-5; TRBD2 matches at 10 bases. This CDR3 is 14 amino acids long. Germline lookup yields CDR1 MDHEN and CDR2 SYDVKM. V lost 4 bases, J lost 3 bases, and 2 bases stayed unmatched. CDR3 bases: TGTGCCAGCAGTTCCGGGACTAGCGAAGAGACCCAGTACTTC. This codes for CASSSGTSEETQYF. Full variable domain (remainder filled in from reference TRBV28 and TRBJ2-5): DVKVTQSSRYLVKRTGEKVFLECVQDMDHENMFWYRQDPGLGLRLIYFSYDVKMKEKGDIPEGYSVSREKKERFSLILESASTNQTSMYLCASSSGTSEETQYFGPGTRLLVL.

The rearrangement joins TRBV6-6 to TRBJ1-6, with no clear D. The germline V gene has CDR1 MNHNY and CDR2 SVGAGI (reference sequence). The CDR3 spans 13 residues. Trimming stripped 8 bases from V and 3 bases from J, with 8 bases between. The CDR3 DNA is TGTGCCAGCGCAGTTTTCTATAATTCACCCCTCCACTTT. It specifies CASAVFYNSPLHF.

By frequency in the sample, this clone is large. This rearrangement joins TRBV6-1 to TRBJ1-3, with D maybe TRBD1 (6 bases). V lost 1 base and J lost 8, with 15 bases in between. There are 15 residues in the CDR3. Germline CDR1 MNHNS, CDR2 SASEGT. The CDR3 DNA reads as TGTGCCAGCAGTGAAGTTCTGGGGGCGCAGGACACCATATATTTT. Translating it yields CASSEVLGAQDTIYF.

CDR3 sequence (DNA): TGTGCCAGCAGCTTAAGATCCGGGAATGAGCAGTTCTTC. It is translated as CASSLRSGNEQFF. V gene TRBV7-6 combines with J gene TRBJ2-1; unclear D gene. This CDR3 is 13 amino acids long. The V end lost 2 bases, the J end lost 7 bases, and 9 bases lay between the germline ends. The V gene's germline CDR1 is SGHVS and CDR2 FNYEAQ.